What follows are 23 T cell receptor beta chains derived from one specimen sequenced in a study of blood T cell repertoires in COVID-19. Profiling relied on immunoSEQ multiplex PCR, and the TCRdb table lists in-frame clones only, not all of them. The sample shows approximately 120,000 clones, around 80% of them seen only once. The sequenced sample was peripheral blood. These receptors were obtained from a woman at least 80 years old with active or convalescent COVID-19.

This clone was detected only once. CDR3 protein: CASSPAGQRSGNTIYF. The CDR3 DNA reads as TGTGCCAGCTCACCAGCCGGACAGCGCTCTGGAAACACCATATATTTT. The chain carries TRBV18 and TRBJ1-3, with D possibly TRBD1 on 6 matching bases. CDR1 is KGHSH and CDR2 is LQKENI in the germline V gene. V shed 2 bases and J shed 0 bases, with 11 bases lying between them. This CDR3 is built from 16 residues.

The chain combines TRBV19 with TRBJ2-3, with D tentatively TRBD1 (8 bases). This CDR3 is 14 amino acids long. CDR1 is LNHDA, CDR2 SQIVND, per germline (reference sequence). Trimming pared 10 bases from V and 4 bases from J, leaving 18 bases between. CDR3 sequence reads: CATSDRAGADTQYF. The CDR3, as DNA: TGTGCCACCTCGGACAGGGCGGGAGCAGATACGCAGTATTTT.

This clone was detected only once. The genes are TRBV28 and TRBJ1-5; D perhaps matches TRBD1 (6 bases). Germline values: CDR1 MDHEN, CDR2 SYDVKM. Between the trimmed V and J ends, which lost 3 bases and 2 bases, there was a span of 8 bases. The CDR3 contains 14 residues. This CDR3 reads CASSLRQGNQPQHF. In nucleotides, the CDR3 is TGTGCCAGCAGTTTGAGACAGGGCAATCAGCCCCAGCATTTT.

The chain is built from TRBV7-2 and TRBJ2-7; tentative D call: TRBD2 (5 bases). The V gene lost 4 bases and the J gene lost 0 bases, with 16 bases spanning the gap. Per germline, CDR1 SGHTA and CDR2 FQGNSA. This CDR3 is 16 amino acids long. The CDR3 sequence is CASSYPLAQSSYEQYF. The CDR3 DNA is TGTGCCAGCAGCTATCCATTAGCGCAAAGCTCCTACGAGCAGTACTTC.

CDR3 DNA sequence: TGCGCCAGCAGCCAAAAGCCAGGGGCCGGCACCGGGGAGCTGTTTTTT. It specifies CASSQKPGAGTGELFF. The V and J genes are TRBV4-1 and TRBJ2-2; weak D call: TRBD1 (6 bases). Trimming took off 2 bases at V and 4 bases at J, with 14 bases between the two ends. Germline V gene data show CDR1 as MGHRA and CDR2 as YSYEKL. The CDR3 consists of 16 residues.

The J gene is TRBJ2-1, the V gene TRBV3-1 (or the pseudogene TRBV3-2), with TRBD2 matching 11 bases. V gave up 2 bases and J gave up 8 bases; unmatched junction bases: 11. CDR1 and CDR2 (germline): LGHDT, YNNKEL (reference sequence). CDR3 length: 17 amino acids. CDR3: CASSQRTSGSKLHEQFF. CDR3 coding DNA: TGTGCCAGCAGCCAAAGGACTAGCGGGTCTAAGCTCCATGAGCAGTTCTTC.

V usage is TRBV18 and J usage is TRBJ1-2; the match to TRBD1 covers 10 bases. The CDR3 totals 15 residues. Per the germline V gene, CDR1 is KGHSH and CDR2 is LQKENI. V lost 3 bases to trimming and J lost 2 bases; unmatched junction nucleotides: 3. CDR3 sequence (DNA): TGTGCCAGCTCACCCTCGGGACAGGGGAACTATGGCTACACCTTC. It codes for CASSPSGQGNYGYTF.

This chain uses TRBV3-1 (or the pseudogene TRBV3-2) with TRBJ2-5; TRBD1 matches 7 bases. The CDR3 has 15 residues. Losses at the gene ends were 1 base for V and 0 bases for J; bases not matched to a gene: 2. CDR1 is LGHDT and CDR2 is YNNKEL in the germline V gene (reference sequence). As DNA, the CDR3 is TGTGCCAGCAGCCAAGCCGGGACAGACCAAGAGACCCAGTACTTC. Protein sequence: CASSQAGTDQETQYF.

The table lists this clone with a count of one. The genes are TRBV5-8 and TRBJ1-4; weak D call: TRBD1 (5 bases). The V end was cut by 2 bases, the J end by 5 bases, with 16 bases between. The CDR3 loop spans 16 amino acids. Looked up from germline, CDR1 is SGHTS and CDR2 is YDEGEE. The CDR3 DNA reads as TGTGCCAGCAGCTTTTTGATTGCAGGGAACAATGAAAAACTGTTTTTT. As protein: CASSFLIAGNNEKLFF.

This clone was counted only a few times. V usage is TRBV7-8 and J usage is TRBJ2-7, with TRBD2 matching over 9 bases. There are 15 residues in the CDR3. The germline CDR1 and CDR2 sequences are SGHVS and FQNEAQ. V was pared by 2 bases and J by 3 bases, with 5 bases of the junction left unmatched. CDR3: CASSLRGLAVYEQYF. CDR3 sequence (DNA): TGTGCCAGCAGCTTACGGGGACTAGCAGTCTACGAGCAGTACTTC.

The genes are TRBV3-1 (or the pseudogene TRBV3-2) and TRBJ2-5, with a possible D match to TRBD2 (5 bases). Looked up from germline, CDR1 is LGHDT and CDR2 is YNNKEL (reference sequence). The germline V and J ends were trimmed by 0 bases and 9 bases, with 14 bases remaining between them. CDR3 size: 14 residues. The CDR3 nucleotides are TGTGCCAGCAGCCAAGATACTAGGACCCGCGCCCAGTACTTC. The encoded protein is CASSQDTRTRAQYF.

V usage is TRBV28 and J usage is TRBJ1-2; TRBD1 matches 9 bases. The CDR3 runs to 16 residues. The V segment lost 6 bases and the J segment 7 bases; nucleotides outside the gene matches: 15. Looked up from germline, CDR1 is MDHEN and CDR2 is SYDVKM. The CDR3 is CASSLPDRGVIGGYTF. The CDR3 DNA follows: TGTGCCAGCAGCCTACCGGACAGGGGTGTTATTGGTGGCTACACCTTC.

The chain carries TRBV27 and TRBJ2-1; 7 positions agree with TRBD1. The CDR3 consists of 13 residues. Germline values: CDR1 MNHEY, CDR2 SMNVEV (reference sequence). V shed 5 bases, J shed 4 bases, and the junction held 2 bases outside the gene matches. CDR3 protein: CASSQTGYNEQFF. The CDR3 DNA reads as TGTGCCAGCAGTCAGACAGGGTACAATGAGCAGTTCTTC.

This chain uses TRBV15 with TRBJ2-3; 12 bases match TRBD2. CDR1 is LNHNV, CDR2 YYDKDF, per germline (reference sequence). CDR3 length: 17 residues. The junction had 12 bases not matched to a gene; V was cut back by 7 bases and J by 4 bases. The CDR3 DNA is TGTGCCACCACCGGTCTAGCGGGAGGGCCAAGGGCAGATACGCAGTATTTT. This translates into CATTGLAGGPRADTQYF. The full variable domain, its missing parts supplied by reference TRBV15 and TRBJ2-3, is DAMVIQNPRYQVTQFGKPVTLSCSQTLNHNVMYWYQQKSSQAPKLLFHYYDKDFNNEADTPDNFQSRRPNTSFCFLDIRSPGLGDTAMYLCATTGLAGGPRADTQYFGPGTRLTVL.

In DNA form, the CDR3 reads TGCGCCAGCAGCTGGACAGACAGGGCCCTTAATTCACCCCTCCACTTT. It codes for CASSWTDRALNSPLHF. The chain joins TRBV5-1 to TRBJ1-6; 7 positions agree with TRBD1. CDR3 length: 16 residues. Germline CDR1 is SGHRS and CDR2 is YFSETQ. V was pared by 3 bases and J by 6 bases, with 9 bases of the junction left unmatched.

V usage is TRBV29-1 and J usage is TRBJ2-7; weak D call: TRBD1 (5 bases). From germline, CDR1 is SQVTM and CDR2 ANQGSEA. This CDR3 contains 13 residues. V was clipped by 0 bases and J by 2 bases, with 8 bases between them. CDR3 nucleotide sequence: TGCAGCGTTGAAGAAGACAGAACCTACGAGCAGTACTTC. This translates into CSVEEDRTYEQYF.

The rearrangement joins TRBV5-1 to TRBJ2-7; weak D call: TRBD1 (5 bases). The V gene lost 4 bases and the J gene lost 4 bases, with 24 bases spanning the gap. The CDR3 totals 17 residues. Germline loops: CDR1 SGHRS, CDR2 YFSETQ. The CDR3 region has the DNA TGCGCCAGCAGCCAGCCAAATTCGACAGCAACTCCATACGAGCAGTACTTC. It translates to CASSQPNSTATPYEQYF.

The chain links TRBV3-1 (or the pseudogene TRBV3-2) to TRBJ2-7; D ambiguous. Germline V gene lookup returns CDR1 LGHDT and CDR2 YNNKEL (reference sequence). V was pared by 0 bases and J by 2 bases, with 8 bases between. There are 14 residues in the CDR3. CDR3 sequence: CASSQDLLTYEQYF. CDR3 nucleotides: TGTGCCAGCAGCCAAGATTTATTAACCTACGAGCAGTACTTC.

This sequence joins TRBV12-3 or TRBV12-4 and TRBJ1-2; unclear D gene. There are 11 residues in the CDR3. Trimming cost V 6 bases and J 8 bases, with 10 bases left between them. CDR3: CASRPIGGYTF. The CDR3 coding sequence is TGTGCCAGCAGACCCATCGGGGGCTACACCTTC.

J is TRBJ2-3 and V is TRBV7-9, with 7 bases lining up with TRBD1. Trimming took 6 bases from V and 5 from J; bases not matched to a gene: 8. The CDR3 runs to 14 residues. Germline lookup yields CDR1 SEHNR and CDR2 FQNEAQ (reference sequence). In DNA, the CDR3 is TGTGCCAGCAGTCCGACAGGGTCTCAAGATACGCAGTATTTT. Amino acid sequence: CASSPTGSQDTQYF.

This chain connects TRBV10-3 to TRBJ2-3; D is ambiguous. The V end was cut by 7 bases, the J end by 2 bases, with 10 bases between. Germline CDR1 and CDR2: ENHRY and SYGVKD. The CDR3 loop spans 13 amino acids. The CDR3 sequence: CAITGMDTDTQYF. CDR3 DNA: TGTGCCATCACAGGAATGGACACAGATACGCAGTATTTT.

The chain has TRBV15 and TRBJ2-7; no clear D gene. This CDR3 is 12 amino acids long. Looked up from germline, CDR1 is LNHNV and CDR2 is YYDKDF (reference sequence). Trimming left V 0 bases short and J 7 bases short, with 7 bases between. The CDR3 bases are TGTGCCACCAGCAGAGATCTTAGTGAGCAGTACTTC. Encoded protein: CATSRDLSEQYF. The variable domain in full, with the rest retrieved from reference TRBV15 and TRBJ2-7, is DAMVIQNPRYQVTQFGKPVTLSCSQTLNHNVMYWYQQKSSQAPKLLFHYYDKDFNNEADTPDNFQSRRPNTSFCFLDIRSPGLGDTAMYLCATSRDLSEQYFGPGTRLTVT.

The chain is built from TRBV2 and TRBJ2-7; 7 bases map to TRBD2. This CDR3 is built from 13 residues. V lost 3 bases, J lost 7 bases, and 6 bases stayed unmatched. The germline CDR1 and CDR2 sequences are SNHLY and FYNNEI. The CDR3 bases are TGTGCCAGCAGTGAGGGGAGGGATCGGGAGCAGTACTTC. This sequence encodes CASSEGRDREQYF.